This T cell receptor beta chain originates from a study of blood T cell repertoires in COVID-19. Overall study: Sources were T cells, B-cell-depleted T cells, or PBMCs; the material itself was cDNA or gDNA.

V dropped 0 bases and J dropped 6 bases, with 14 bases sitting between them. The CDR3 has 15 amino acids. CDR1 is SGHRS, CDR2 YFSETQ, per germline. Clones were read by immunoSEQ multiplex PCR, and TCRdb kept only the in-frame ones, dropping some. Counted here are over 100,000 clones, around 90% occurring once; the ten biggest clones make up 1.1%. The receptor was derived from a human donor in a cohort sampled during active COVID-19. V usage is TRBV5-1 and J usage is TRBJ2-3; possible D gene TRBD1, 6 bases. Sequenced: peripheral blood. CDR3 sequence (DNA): TGCGCCAGCAGCTTGGGGAAAACAGGGCCGGATACGCAGTATTTT. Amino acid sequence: CASSLGKTGPDTQYF.